This T cell receptor (beta chain) was observed in a study of blood T cell repertoires in COVID-19 (dated by TCRdb to the early 2020s). For the study in its entirety: Collaborator samples came from the United States, Italy and Spain and covered acute and convalescent phases of COVID-19. The prospective study material was composed of cDNA or gDNA derived from T cells, B-cell-depleted T cells, or PBMCs. The sample metadata nearly always contained a de-identified subject ID, COVID-19 status, age in years and sex. Where HLA class I and class II types were available, the types were taken from metadata supplied by the sample provider, not from assay-based typing. Samples came from the ongoing ImmuneRACE study (first 160 participants) plus 1,254 subjects from 6 global collaborators. The repertoires were released in a freely available public database intended as a resource for research on the immune response to SARS-CoV-2. Deeply sampled blood TCRbeta repertoires from subjects exposed to, actively infected with, or recovered from COVID-19 were included in the dataset.

Comment on this clone: Its antigen remains unidentified. No base quality values were provided; no much bigger clone lies one nucleotide off.

CDR1 and CDR2, per the germline V gene (reference sequence), are LNHDA and SQIVND. Trimming at the junction amounts to 4 bases on V and 2 bases on J, and the germline ends lie 15 bases apart. The cysteine opens and the phenylalanine closes a CDR3 of 15 amino acids. Of all the DNA, just the CDR3 is kept, 45 bases in frame from base 1. Collaborating institutions collected whole blood in K2EDTA tubes following their own protocols. For TCRbeta analysis, collaborators shipped samples as frozen whole blood, isolated PBMCs, or DNA extracted from either of those sample types. TCRbeta CDR3 regions were amplified from genomic DNA using the immunoSEQ Assay, a bias-controlled multiplex PCR. Per the authors' processing: Within the assay, amplification of reference gene primers was used to estimate how many nucleated cells each sample contained. Sequence reads were collapsed and filtered to measure the absolute abundance of every unique TCRbeta CDR3 rearrangement. Productive Simpson clonality was computed per sample as the square root of Simpson's diversity index over productive rearrangements. In TCRdb, the immuneACCESS table is reduced to in-frame sequences with V and J assigned. These tables do not hold every clone; where another copy was compared, an unresolved V gene accounts for under half, and the others remain unexplained. That table supplies the V and J calls and clone size; D and trimming were determined from the DNA. This sample lists about 73,000 clones; about four fifths were detected once. The ten largest clones add up to 5.3% of the sample.

What the study reported, not specific to this receptor: The amount of clinical and demographic metadata varied by source and participant and was provided uncurated.

Recombination connected TRBV19 to TRBJ2-7; the D gene is unclear. Sequences were obtained from peripheral blood. The receptor was isolated from a man aged 45 to 65 with active COVID-19. The encoded CDR3 is CASSNAERNPYEQYF. The DNA sequence is given as TGTGCCAGTAGTAACGCGGAAAGAAATCCCTACGAGCAGTACTTC.